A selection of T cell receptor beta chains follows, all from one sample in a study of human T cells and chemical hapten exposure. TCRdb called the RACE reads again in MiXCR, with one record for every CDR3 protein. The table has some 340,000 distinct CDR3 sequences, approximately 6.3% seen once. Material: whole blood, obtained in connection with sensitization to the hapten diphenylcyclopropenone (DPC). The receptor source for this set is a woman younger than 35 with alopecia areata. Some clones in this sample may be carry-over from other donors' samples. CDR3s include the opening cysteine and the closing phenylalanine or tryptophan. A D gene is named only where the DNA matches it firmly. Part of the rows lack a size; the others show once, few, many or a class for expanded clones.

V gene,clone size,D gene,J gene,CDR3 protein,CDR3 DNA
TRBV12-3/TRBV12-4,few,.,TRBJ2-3,CASHEGVGTTDTQYF,TGTGCCAGCCACGAGGGTGTAGGGACAACAGATACGCAGTATTTT
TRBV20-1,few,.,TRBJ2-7,CSAPLTGQPYEQYF,TGCAGTGCGCCCTTAACAGGCCAACCCTACGAGCAGTACTTC
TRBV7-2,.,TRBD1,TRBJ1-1,CASSHPRGLVTEAFF,TGTGCCAGCAGCCACCCCAGGGGGCTCGTCACTGAAGCTTTCTTT
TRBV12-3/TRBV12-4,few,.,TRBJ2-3,CASGRTSGQYF,TGTGCCAGCGGACGAACCTCGGGGCAGTATTTT
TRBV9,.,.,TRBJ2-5,CASSVDPRQETQYF,TGTGCCAGCAGCGTAGACCCGCGGCAAGAGACCCAGTACTTC
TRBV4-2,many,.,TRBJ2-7,CASSQEGHEQYF,TGTGCCAGCAGCCAAGAGGGGCACGAGCAGTACTTC
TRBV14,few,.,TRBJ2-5,CASSHGRVQETQYF,TGTGCCAGCAGCCACGGTCGAGTACAAGAGACCCAGTACTTC
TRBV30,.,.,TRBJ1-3,CAWTSWAPGNTIYF,TGTGCCTGGACTTCGTGGGCGCCTGGAAACACCATATATTTT
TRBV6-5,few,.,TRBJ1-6,CASRVPDSPLHF,TGTGCCAGCCGGGTGCCAGATTCACCCCTCCACTTT
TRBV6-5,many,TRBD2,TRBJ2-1,CASSYLAGGKNEQFF,TGTGCCAGCAGTTACCTAGCGGGGGGGAAAAATGAGCAGTTCTTC
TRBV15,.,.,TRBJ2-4,CATSHDSLAKNIQYF,TGTGCCACCAGCCATGACAGCTTAGCCAAAAACATTCAGTACTTC
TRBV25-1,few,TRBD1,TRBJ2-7,CASSEPATGVYEQYF,TGTGCCAGCAGTGAACCGGCTACAGGGGTATACGAGCAGTACTTC
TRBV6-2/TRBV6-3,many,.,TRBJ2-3,CASSTVTGKDGTDTQYF,TGTGCCAGCAGCACGGTAACAGGGAAGGATGGCACAGATACGCAGTATTTT
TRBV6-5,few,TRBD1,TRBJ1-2,CASSRGQGDGYTF,TGTGCCAGCAGCCGGGGACAGGGGGATGGCTACACCTTC
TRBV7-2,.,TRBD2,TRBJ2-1,CASSPLGKRGAQPYNEQFF,TGTGCCAGCAGCCCCTTAGGGAAGCGGGGGGCCCAACCCTACAATGAGCAGTTCTTC
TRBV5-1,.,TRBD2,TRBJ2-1,CASSLWSGGAAYNEQFF,TGCGCCAGCAGCTTGTGGAGCGGGGGGGCCGCCTACAATGAGCAGTTCTTC
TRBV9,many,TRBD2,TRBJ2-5,CASSAPSGEETQYF,TGTGCCAGCAGCGCGCCTAGCGGAGAAGAGACCCAGTACTTC
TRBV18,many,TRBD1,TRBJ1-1,CASSPVAGGANTEAFF,TGTGCCAGCTCACCAGTGGCAGGGGGTGCGAACACTGAAGCTTTCTTT
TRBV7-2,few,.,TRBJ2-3,CASRQGLNPSTDTQYF,TGTGCCAGCAGACAGGGACTAAACCCTAGCACAGATACGCAGTATTTT
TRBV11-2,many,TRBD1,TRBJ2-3,CASSPDRVDTQYF,TGTGCCAGCAGCCCGGACAGGGTTGATACGCAGTATTTT
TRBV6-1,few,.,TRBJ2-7,CASRMPGPNYEQYF,TGTGCCAGCAGAATGCCCGGGCCTAACTACGAGCAGTACTTC
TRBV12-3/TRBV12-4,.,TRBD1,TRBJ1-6,CASSQRPFGYRGRLNSPLHF,TGTGCCAGCAGTCAGAGGCCCTTCGGTTACAGGGGGCGCCTAAATTCACCCCTCCACTTT
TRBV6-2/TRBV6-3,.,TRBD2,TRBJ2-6,CASSYSGGGAHSGANVLTF,TGTGCCAGCAGTTACAGCGGGGGCGGTGCCCACTCTGGGGCCAACGTCCTGACTTTC
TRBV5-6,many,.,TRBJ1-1,CASSTAWGARTEAFF,TGTGCCAGCAGCACGGCTTGGGGGGCCCGGACTGAAGCTTTCTTT
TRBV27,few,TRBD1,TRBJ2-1,CASRPDRGAYNEQFF,TGTGCCAGCAGACCCGACAGGGGTGCTTACAATGAGCAGTTCTTC
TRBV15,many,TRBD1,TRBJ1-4,CATSRWDSGEKLFF,TGTGCCACCAGCAGGTGGGACAGCGGGGAAAAACTGTTTTTT
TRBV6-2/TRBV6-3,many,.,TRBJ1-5,CASTGEGSNQPQHF,TGTGCCAGCACCGGGGAGGGGAGCAATCAGCCCCAGCATTTT
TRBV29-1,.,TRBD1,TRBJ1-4,CSVDQGGLLTNEKLFF,TGCAGCGTTGATCAAGGGGGCCTCTTGACTAATGAAAAACTGTTTTTT